Following are 16 T cell receptor beta chains from one sample sequenced in a study of T cells in localized non-small cell lung cancer (TCRdb year 2020). The library relied on the immunoSEQ multiplex PCR assay. In TCRdb, the immuneACCESS table is reduced to in-frame sequences with V and J assigned. These tables do not hold every clone; where another copy was compared, an unresolved V gene accounts for under half, and the others remain unexplained. A total of some 140,000 clones appear in this sample, roughly 90% of them only once. The ten largest clonotypes hold over 1.5% of the sample. The sample here was peripheral blood, taken before any cancer treatment. The receptors here all came from a female donor at least 60 years old with stage I lung adenocarcinoma.

The chain has TRBV29-1 and TRBJ2-5; the D gene is possibly TRBD1 (5 bases). The length of the CDR3 is 13 residues. V was trimmed by 5 bases and J by 5 bases, leaving 15 bases between them. Germline V gives CDR1 SQVTM, CDR2 ANQGSEA. CDR3 loop: CSVKATAQETQYF. Written as DNA, the CDR3 is TGCAGCGTTAAGGCGACAGCTCAGGAGACCCAGTACTTC.

This clone is a singleton in its sample. The chain recombines TRBV18 with TRBJ2-7; D perhaps matches TRBD2 (5 bases). The CDR3 has 16 residues. Germline assignment: CDR1 KGHSH and CDR2 LQKENI. Trimming removed 2 bases from V and 1 base from J, with 15 bases in between. The CDR3 reads CASSPSLVPGSYEQYF. The CDR3 nucleotides are TGTGCCAGCTCACCATCACTAGTCCCAGGATCCTACGAGCAGTACTTC.

V and J are TRBV7-9 and TRBJ1-2, with 8 bases aligning to TRBD1. Unmatched junction bases numbered 5, after V lost 4 bases and J lost 1 base. This CDR3 is built from 15 residues. Germline CDR1 and CDR2: SEHNR and FQNEAQ (reference sequence). As DNA, the CDR3 is TGTGCCAGCAGCTCAGGACAGGGTTATAACTATGGCTACACCTTC. Translation: CASSSGQGYNYGYTF. The whole variable domain, filled in from reference TRBV7-9 and TRBJ1-2, reads DTGVSQNPRHKITKRGQNVTFRCDPISEHNRLYWYRQTLGQGPEFLTYFQNEAQLEKSRLLSDRFSAERPKGSFSTLEIQRTEQGDSAMYLCASSSGQGYNYGYTFGSGTRLTVV.

This sequence joins TRBV29-1 and TRBJ2-7, with 10 bases lining up with TRBD1. The CDR3 has 12 residues. CDR1 and CDR2 from the germline V gene are SQVTM and ANQGSEA. The trim removed 5 bases at V and 7 bases at J, leaving 5 bases unmatched. CDR3 in DNA: TGCAGCGTTCGACAGGGGGCGGGGGAGCAGTACTTC. This translates into CSVRQGAGEQYF.

The chain recombines TRBV2 with TRBJ1-1; 8 positions agree with TRBD1. In germline, CDR1 is SNHLY, CDR2 FYNNEI. After removal of 5 bases from V and 3 bases from J, the junction contained 2 bases not matched to a gene. CDR3 length equals 13 residues. Here the CDR3 DNA reads TGTGCCAGCAGTTACAGGGGGGACACTGAAGCTTTCTTT. It codes for CASSYRGDTEAFF.

This rearrangement joins TRBV10-3 to TRBJ2-5; D is undetermined. The length of the CDR3 is 14 residues. The V end lost 3 bases, the J end lost 2 bases, and 10 bases lay between the germline ends. Per the germline V gene, CDR1 is ENHRY and CDR2 is SYGVKD. The CDR3 is CAISETHPQETQYF. CDR3 in DNA: TGTGCCATCAGTGAAACCCACCCACAAGAGACCCAGTACTTC.

In its sample, this clone was seen once. The chain links TRBV19 to TRBJ2-7, with 8 bases fitting TRBD2. Trimming took 7 bases from V and 7 from J; bases not matched to a gene: 9. CDR3 size: 13 residues. Germline CDR1 and CDR2: LNHDA and SQIVND (reference sequence). As DNA, the CDR3 is TGTGCCAGTAACCCAGCGGGAGTGGGTGAGCAGTACTTC. The encoded protein is CASNPAGVGEQYF.

V and J are TRBV6-6 and TRBJ1-1; a weak D match, TRBD1 (5 bases). This CDR3 comprises 13 residues. CDR1 and CDR2 from the germline V gene are MNHNY and SVGAGI (reference sequence). Trimming left V 2 bases short and J 5 bases short, with 9 bases between. The CDR3 DNA is TGTGCCAGCAGTTACCGCGGGGGGACTGAAGCTTTCTTT. As protein: CASSYRGGTEAFF.

The chain combines TRBV7-9 with TRBJ1-1, with a possible D match to TRBD1 (5 bases). This CDR3 contains 14 residues. V lost 5 bases to trimming and J lost 4 bases, with 14 bases between them. The V gene's germline CDR1 is SEHNR and CDR2 FQNEAQ (reference sequence). In DNA form, the CDR3 reads TGTGCCAGCAGCGTTAGGGGTGGATCCACTGAAGCTTTCTTT. Its protein product is CASSVRGGSTEAFF.

Only one count was recorded for this clone. This chain connects TRBV18 to TRBJ2-7; tentative D call: TRBD2 (6 bases). In germline, CDR1 is KGHSH, CDR2 LQKENI. The CDR3 has 13 residues. The V end was cut by 1 base, the J end by 4 bases, with 8 bases between. DNA for the CDR3: TGTGCCAGCTCACCACGGAGGGGATACGAGCAGTACTTC. Amino acid sequence: CASSPRRGYEQYF.

V is TRBV29-1 and J is TRBJ1-2, with a possible D match to TRBD1 (6 bases). The germline V gene encodes CDR1 SQVTM and CDR2 ANQGSEA. This CDR3 region has 13 residues. With 4 bases removed from V and 3 bases from J, the gap between germline ends came to 12 bases. In DNA form, the CDR3 reads TGCAGCGTTGGGACCGGGACATACTATGGCTACACCTTC. It encodes CSVGTGTYYGYTF. The full variable domain, in which reference TRBV29-1 and TRBJ1-2 provide the parts outside the CDR3, is SAVISQKPSRDICQRGTSLTIQCQVDSQVTMMFWYRQQPGQSLTLIATANQGSEATYESGFVIDKFPISRPNLTFSTLTVSNMSPEDSSIYLCSVGTGTYYGYTFGSGTRLTVV.

The CDR3 DNA reads TGTGCCAGCAGCTTAGGACAGGGGCGGACTGAAAAACTGTTTTTT. The encoded protein is CASSLGQGRTEKLFF. The V gene is TRBV7-6, the J gene TRBJ1-4, with 8 bases fitting TRBD1. V shed 1 base, J shed 7 bases, and the junction held 5 bases outside the gene matches. This CDR3 is 15 amino acids long. Germline V gives CDR1 SGHVS, CDR2 FNYEAQ.

Concerning this clone itself: Germline and junction disagree at one end, which may indicate a read error. This chain uses TRBV7-9 with TRBJ2-7, with TRBD2 as a possible D gene (5 bases). The germline V gene encodes CDR1 SEHNR and CDR2 FQNEAQ (reference sequence). CDR3 length: 11 residues. CDR3 nucleotide sequence: TGTGCCAGCAGCCCAAAGTCGGACTTCATATTC. Amino acid sequence: CASSPKSDFIF.

V is TRBV7-7 and J is TRBJ2-1; D assignment may be TRBD1 or TRBD2 (7 bases each). Germline V lookup: CDR1 SSHAT, CDR2 FNYEAQ (reference sequence). The ends were cut back, 5 bases at V and 4 bases at J, with 18 bases in the middle. The length of the CDR3 is 16 residues. CDR3: CASSPMARGGYNEQFF. The CDR3 DNA follows: TGTGCCAGCAGCCCCATGGCCAGGGGGGGATACAATGAGCAGTTCTTC.

The chain recombines TRBV11-2 with TRBJ1-1, with 10 bases that match TRBD1. V lost 6 bases and J lost 6; bases outside the gene matches: 7. CDR1 SGHAT and CDR2 FQNNGV come from the germline V gene. The CDR3 sequence is 14 residues long. The CDR3 region has the DNA TGTGCCAGCAGTTTGGGACAGGGGAGCTCTGAAGCTTTCTTT. Encoded protein: CASSLGQGSSEAFF.

The chain carries TRBV25-1 and TRBJ1-3; D is unresolved. The length of the CDR3 is 15 residues. Per the germline V gene, CDR1 is MGHDK and CDR2 is SYGVNS. The ends were cut back, 1 base at V and 2 bases at J, with 9 bases in the middle. CDR3 nucleotide sequence: TGTGCCAGCAGTGAATTTAGGCGAACTGGAAACACCATATATTTT. It translates to CASSEFRRTGNTIYF.